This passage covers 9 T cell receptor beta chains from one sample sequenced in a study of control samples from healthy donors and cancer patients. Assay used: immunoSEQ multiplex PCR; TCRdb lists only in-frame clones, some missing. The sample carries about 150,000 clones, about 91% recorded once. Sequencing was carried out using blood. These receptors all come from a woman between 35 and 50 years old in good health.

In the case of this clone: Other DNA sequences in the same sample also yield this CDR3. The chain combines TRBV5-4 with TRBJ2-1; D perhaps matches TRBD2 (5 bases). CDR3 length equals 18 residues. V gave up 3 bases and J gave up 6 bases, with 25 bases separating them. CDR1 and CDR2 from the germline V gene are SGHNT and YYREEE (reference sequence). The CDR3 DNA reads TGTGCCAGCAGCTACGATGGGCAGGCGTGGGAACGGGGCAATGAGCAGTTCTTC. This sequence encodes CASSYDGQAWERGNEQFF. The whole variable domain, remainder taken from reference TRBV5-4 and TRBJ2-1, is ETGVTQSPTHLIKTRGQQVTLRCSSQSGHNTVSWYQQALGQGPQFIFQYYREEENGRGNFPPRFSGLQFPNYSSELNVNALELDDSALYLCASSYDGQAWERGNEQFFGPGTRLTVL.

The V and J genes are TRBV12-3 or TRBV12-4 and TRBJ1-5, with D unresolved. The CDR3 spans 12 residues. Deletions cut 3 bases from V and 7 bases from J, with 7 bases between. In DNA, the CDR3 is TGTGCCAGCAGTTTCGGAATACAGCCCCAGCATTTT. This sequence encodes CASSFGIQPQHF.

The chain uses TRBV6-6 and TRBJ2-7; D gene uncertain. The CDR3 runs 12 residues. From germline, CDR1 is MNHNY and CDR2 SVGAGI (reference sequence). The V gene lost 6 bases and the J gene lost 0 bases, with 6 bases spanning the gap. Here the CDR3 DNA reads TGTGCCAGCAGGAAAAGCTCCTACGAGCAGTACTTC. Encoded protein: CASRKSSYEQYF.

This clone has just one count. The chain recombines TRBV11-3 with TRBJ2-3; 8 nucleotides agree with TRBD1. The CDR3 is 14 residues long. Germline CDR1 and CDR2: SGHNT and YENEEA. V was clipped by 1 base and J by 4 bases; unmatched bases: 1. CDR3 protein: CASSLGTGPDTQYF. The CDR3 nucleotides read TGTGCCAGCAGCTTAGGGACAGGGCCAGATACGCAGTATTTT.

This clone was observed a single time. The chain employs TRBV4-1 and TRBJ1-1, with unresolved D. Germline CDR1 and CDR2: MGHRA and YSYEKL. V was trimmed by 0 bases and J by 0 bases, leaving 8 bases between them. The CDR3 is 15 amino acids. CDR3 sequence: CASSQERSMNTEAFF. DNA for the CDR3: TGCGCCAGCAGCCAAGAGAGGTCTATGAACACTGAAGCTTTCTTT.

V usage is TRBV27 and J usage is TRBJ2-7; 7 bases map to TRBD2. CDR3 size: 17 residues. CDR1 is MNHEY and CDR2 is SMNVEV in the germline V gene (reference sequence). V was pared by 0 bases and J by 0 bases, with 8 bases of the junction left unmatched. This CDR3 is CASSLSSGTYLSYEQYF. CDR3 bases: TGTGCCAGCAGTTTATCGAGCGGGACGTACCTCTCCTACGAGCAGTACTTC.

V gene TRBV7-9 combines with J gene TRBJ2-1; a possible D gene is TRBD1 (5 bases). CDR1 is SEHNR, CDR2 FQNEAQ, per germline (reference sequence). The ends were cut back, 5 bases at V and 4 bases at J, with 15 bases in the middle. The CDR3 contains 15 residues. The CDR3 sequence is CASSAKDKIYNEQFF. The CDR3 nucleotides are TGTGCCAGCAGCGCGAAGGACAAGATATACAATGAGCAGTTCTTC.

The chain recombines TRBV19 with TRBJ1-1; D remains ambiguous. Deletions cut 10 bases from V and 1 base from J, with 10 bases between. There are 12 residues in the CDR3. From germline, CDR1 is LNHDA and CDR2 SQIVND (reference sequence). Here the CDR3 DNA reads TGTGCCACTCTCACTGGGAACACTGAAGCTTTCTTT. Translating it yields CATLTGNTEAFF.

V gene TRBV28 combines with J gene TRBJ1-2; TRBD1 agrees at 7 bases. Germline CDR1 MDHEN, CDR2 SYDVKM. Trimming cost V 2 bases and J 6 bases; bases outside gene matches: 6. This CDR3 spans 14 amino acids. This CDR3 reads CASSLEGAKNGYTF. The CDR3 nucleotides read TGTGCCAGCAGTTTAGAGGGGGCTAAGAATGGCTACACCTTC.